This T cell receptor beta chain was obtained from a study of T cell changes during pregnancy in multiple sclerosis. Only in-frame clones appear in the TCRdb table, and some are missing; sequencing was by immunoSEQ multiplex PCR. The sample shows some 70,000 clones, 80% to 95% of them seen only once. The source of this sequence is a female donor in good health, enrolled as a control in a pregnancy study. The sample in question was peripheral blood, obtained after pregnancy.

For the CDR3, the DNA is TGTGCCAGCAGTACAGTATACTCAAACTATCAGCCCCAGCATTTT. This sequence encodes CASSTVYSNYQPQHF. This chain uses TRBV28 with TRBJ1-5; D unresolved. The V end lost 5 bases, the J end lost 5 bases, and 16 bases lay between the germline ends. The CDR3 is 15 residues long. Germline V gene lookup returns CDR1 MDHEN and CDR2 SYDVKM.